The clone carrying this T cell receptor beta chain was recorded once. The antigen remains unidentified. The data stem from a study of pediatric ulcerative colitis. The survey-level immunoSEQ assay was used. Sequencing used immunoSEQ multiplex PCR; TCRdb keeps in-frame clones, though not all of them. The profile shows approximately 6,300 clones, under 90% of them singletons. Study-wide results and limits: Rectal repertoires separated controls, mild-moderate and acute severe colitis. Ulcerative colitis patients shared more blood-rectal clones than controls.

V lost 1 base and J lost 5; bases outside the gene matches: 11. The CDR3 is 17 amino acids. Germline V gene lookup returns CDR1 SEHNR and CDR2 FQNEAQ (reference sequence). Sequencing was done on a sample of blood. The rearrangement uses TRBV7-9 and TRBJ2-7, with TRBD2 matching over 10 bases. This sequence was found in a girl under 18 who was a control in a study of pediatric ulcerative colitis. In nucleotides, the CDR3 is TGTGCCAGCAGCTTAGGGGTGGTAGCGGGAGGTGGGGACGAGCAGTACTTC. Translation: CASSLGVVAGGGDEQYF.